These T cell receptor beta chains were read from a single sample in a study of identical twins. TCRdb recomputed calls from the 5' RACE reads with MiXCR, one row per CDR3 protein. The sample lists 1.5 million to 2 million distinct CDR3 sequences, less than 40% seen once, with roughly 0.3% in the top ten. Material: cord blood. These receptors were taken from a newborn girl in good health. Each CDR3 is given with its conserved first and last residue. A D gene is named only where the DNA matches it firmly. Size is stated for part of the rows, as once, few or many counts, or as a class when the clone is expanded.

TGCAGCGCAAAGGAGGGCTACGAGCAGTACTTC CSAKEGYEQYF - TRBJ2-7 - TRBV29-1
TGTGCCAGCAGCCAAGACGGGACTAGCGGGGGGGCGTTCACAGATACGCAGTATTTT CASSQDGTSGGAFTDTQYF TRBD2 TRBJ2-3 - TRBV4-2
TGTGCCATCAGTGGACCGACTAGCGGGGGGCCGGATACGCAGTATTTT CAISGPTSGGPDTQYF TRBD2 TRBJ2-3 - TRBV10-3
TGTGCCAGCGGTCCAGGCGGGGGAGCTTTCTTT CASGPGGGAFF - TRBJ1-1 - TRBV6-5
TGTGCCAGCAGCGTTAGGCGGGGGGCCTCCTACAATGAGCAGTTCTTC CASSVRRGASYNEQFF TRBD2 TRBJ2-1 many TRBV9
TGTGCCAGCAGCTTAACGCGGACTAGCAAGGACGGGGAGCTGTTTTTT CASSLTRTSKDGELFF TRBD2 TRBJ2-2 - TRBV11-2
TGCAGTGCTAGGAGGGCGGGACAAGCTAACTATGGCTACACCTTC CSARRAGQANYGYTF - TRBJ1-2 few TRBV20-1
TGTGCCAGCAGCTCTAGCAGGGGAAAAGATACGCAGTATTTT CASSSSRGKDTQYF - TRBJ2-3 - TRBV7-2
TGTGCTAGTTCGGCGCGGATGGGCGGGGAGACCCAGTACTTC CASSARMGGETQYF - TRBJ2-5 - TRBV7-7
TGTGCCAGCAGTTTAGGAGGCGGGATGATGGGGTACGAGCAGTACTTC CASSLGGGMMGYEQYF - TRBJ2-7 - TRBV6-5
TGCAGTGCTAGAGATAGGGTAGCACAGTACGAGCAGTACTTC CSARDRVAQYEQYF - TRBJ2-7 few TRBV20-1
TGTGCCAGCAGTTCCCCGTTGTTAGGCGGGAGCGCCTACAATGAGCAGTTCTTC CASSSPLLGGSAYNEQFF TRBD2 TRBJ2-1 few TRBV6-5
TGTGCCAGCAGTTTATATGGCGCTAGCGGGATGGAGCAGTACTTC CASSLYGASGMEQYF TRBD2 TRBJ2-7 - TRBV28
TGCGCCAGCTCACCAGGGGGCGGTTACACAGATACGCAGTATTTT CASSPGGGYTDTQYF TRBD1 TRBJ2-3 few TRBV5-1
TGTGCCACCAGTGAGGGGACAGGGGTTTTCAATGAGCAGTACTTC CATSEGTGVFNEQYF TRBD1 TRBJ2-7 - TRBV24-1
TGTGCCAGCAGCGTAGCTCAGGGAATAGGGGAAAAACTGTTTTTT CASSVAQGIGEKLFF - TRBJ1-4 - TRBV9
TGCGCCAGCAGCTTGGGCGGACAGGGGGCAGATACGCAGTATTTT CASSLGGQGADTQYF TRBD1 TRBJ2-3 many TRBV5-1
TGTGCCAGCAGCTTAGGACTAGCGGGGGCAGGAAGATACGAGCAGTACTTC CASSLGLAGAGRYEQYF TRBD2 TRBJ2-7 - TRBV7-9
TGCAGTGCTAGATTGGGGGCTCTAGCCAAAAACATTCAGTACTTC CSARLGALAKNIQYF - TRBJ2-4 few TRBV20-1
TGTGCCAGCAGAAGTAGCGGGGGCTTGATAAATGAGCAGTTCTTC CASRSSGGLINEQFF TRBD2 TRBJ2-1 few TRBV6-5
TGTGCCACCAGCAGCAGACCGAGTTCCACTGAAGCTTTCTTT CATSSRPSSTEAFF - TRBJ1-1 - TRBV15
TGTGCCAGCAGCCCCTTTGGGGTCTTAACAGATACGCAGTATTTT CASSPFGVLTDTQYF - TRBJ2-3 - TRBV5-5
TGTGCCAGCAGTCCTCAATCCTTACTAGCGGTGACCGCTAGCACAGATACGCAGTATTTT CASSPQSLLAVTASTDTQYF TRBD2 TRBJ2-3 - TRBV5-6
TGTGCCAGCAGACGGACAAGGACAGGGGATCAGCCCCAGCATTTT CASRRTRTGDQPQHF TRBD1 TRBJ1-5 - TRBV6-5
TGCAGTGCTGGGACCGGACAGCTTAACTATGGCTACACCTTC CSAGTGQLNYGYTF - TRBJ1-2 - TRBV20-1
TGTGCCAGCAGACCAGGGTACAATGAGCAGTTCTTC CASRPGYNEQFF - TRBJ2-1 many TRBV28
TGCAGTGCTGGACTCTGGGACAGGGGGGTATATGGCTACACCTTC CSAGLWDRGVYGYTF TRBD1 TRBJ1-2 - TRBV20-1
TGTGCCACCAGTGAGTCGACGTACGAGCAGTACTTC CATSESTYEQYF - TRBJ2-7 - TRBV10-3
TGCAGTGCTAGAGATACCGCCCTTCAGCCCCAGCATTTT CSARDTALQPQHF - TRBJ1-5 - TRBV20-1
TGTGCCAGCATTGAACGGGGGGCGACTAGTGAAAAACTGTTTTTT CASIERGATSEKLFF - TRBJ1-4 - TRBV2
TGCAGTGCTAGAGATCGCGGTCCTTTCAGGCCCCAGCATTTT CSARDRGPFRPQHF - TRBJ1-5 - TRBV20-1
TGTGCCAGCAGTGAATGGGACCGTACCTACGAGCAGTACTTC CASSEWDRTYEQYF - TRBJ2-7 many TRBV2
TGTGCCAGCAGCCAAGAGCAGTCGGTAGCGGGTCCTAGGTATTGGGACTACAATGAGCAGTTCTTC CASSQEQSVAGPRYWDYNEQFF TRBD2 TRBJ2-1 - TRBV3-1
TGTGCCAGCTCACCATCGAGAGCGGGGGGCCGCTACACAGATACGCAGTATTTT CASSPSRAGGRYTDTQYF TRBD2 TRBJ2-3 - TRBV18
TGTGCCAGCAGCCAAGCGTCTAGCGGGGAGCAGTTCTTC CASSQASSGEQFF TRBD2 TRBJ2-1 - TRBV6-2/TRBV6-3
TGTGCCAGCAGCCATCCACGGAGACAGGGATACGATGAGCAGTTCTTC CASSHPRRQGYDEQFF TRBD1 TRBJ2-1 - TRBV7-9
TGTGCCAGCAGTTTATGGCCAGCGGGAGCTACTTACAATGAGCAGTACTTC CASSLWPAGATYNEQYF TRBD2 TRBJ2-7 few TRBV27
TGTGCCAGCAGTGAAGCTGGGACAGGGGGCTTCTTCTATGGCTACACCTTC CASSEAGTGGFFYGYTF TRBD1 TRBJ1-2 many TRBV25-1
TGTGCCAGCAGTAAACTGACGGTGATCAATGAGCAGTTCTTC CASSKLTVINEQFF - TRBJ2-1 - TRBV28
TGCAGTGCTAGAGACCCAGGGTTAGCCAGAAACATTCAGTACTTC CSARDPGLARNIQYF - TRBJ2-4 - TRBV20-1
TGCAGCGTTGGACAAGCGGGCACTGAAGCTTTCTTT CSVGQAGTEAFF - TRBJ1-1 - TRBV29-1
TGTGCCACAGGAAAGGGTGAGCAGTACTTC CATGKGEQYF - TRBJ2-5 - TRBV6-6
TGTGCCAGCAGCCAAGATTACAGACCCCAAGAGACCCAGTACTTC CASSQDYRPQETQYF - TRBJ2-5 - TRBV4-2
TGCAGTGCGCACCGCAGGCCTAGCAATCAGCCCCAGCATTTT CSAHRRPSNQPQHF - TRBJ1-5 - TRBV20-1
TGTGCCAGCAGCGTAGAGCCCTCCACTGAAGCTTTCTTT CASSVEPSTEAFF - TRBJ1-1 - TRBV9
TGCGCCAGCAGCCCCTTGGACAGTACTGTCTATCGCTACACCTTC CASSPLDSTVYRYTF - TRBJ1-2 - TRBV5-1
TGTGCCAGCAGTCACTTCCCGGGCGGCTCCTACAATGAGCAGTTCTTC CASSHFPGGSYNEQFF - TRBJ2-1 - TRBV28
TGTGCCAGCAGCCAGCTTAGACGCTGGGGGACAGCTAGCACAGATACGCAGTATTTT CASSQLRRWGTASTDTQYF TRBD1 TRBJ2-3 few TRBV3-1